The T cell receptor beta chain under discussion was sequenced for a study of blood T cells in healthy people across ages. V lost 2 bases and J 4 bases, leaving 16 bases between the germline ends. The CDR3 has 17 amino acids. Germline-derived CDR1 and CDR2 are SGHRS and YFSETQ. General observations from the study: Among T cells, TCR beta diversity per million cells dropped roughly linearly as age rose. Naive CD4+ cells and diversity were both higher in long-lived donors than in aged donors.

Ranging in age from roughly 6 to 95, the donors were healthy Caucasian individuals from Russia. This clonotype was detected only a few times. Its antigen is undetermined. The authors ran a second PCR of roughly 7 to 11 cycles using a sample-barcoded 5' primer and a J-beta primer mix. A single record per CDR3 protein comes from TCRdb applying MiXCR to the 5' RACE reads. The table shows about 1.5 million distinct CDR3 sequences, with around 42% occurring only once. The TCR originated in a woman between 18 and 29 years old in good health. V is TRBV5-1 and J is TRBJ2-6; D is uncertain. Sequencing was done on a sample of blood. The CDR3 is CASSFQGSSSGANVLTF. In DNA form, the CDR3 reads TGCGCCAGCAGCTTCCAAGGATCGTCTTCGGGGGCCAACGTCCTGACTTTC.